The 5 T cell receptor beta chains listed next were all sequenced from one sample in a study of shared clonotypes between healthy human individuals. The assay was immunoSEQ multiplex PCR, and TCRdb's table has in-frame clones only and misses some. Among around 580,000 clones listed, roughly 98% were seen once. Naive CD8 cells comprised CD45RO-negative, CCR7-positively selected cells, excluding terminally differentiated effector memory CD45RA+ cells. Material for sequencing was naive CD8+ T cells sorted from blood. These receptors were collected from a man under 40 in good health.

The sample holds a few counts of this clone. This sequence joins TRBV2 and TRBJ2-1, with 9 nucleotides matching TRBD2. This CDR3 is 14 amino acids long. Germline CDR1 reads SNHLY; CDR2 reads FYNNEI. Unmatched junction bases numbered 4, after V lost 6 bases and J lost 4 bases. Here the CDR3 DNA reads TGTGCCAGCAGCTACACTAGCGGGTACAATGAGCAGTTCTTC. Its translation: CASSYTSGYNEQFF.

This clone was observed a few times. Other DNA sequences in the sample encode the same CDR3. The rearrangement links TRBV2 to TRBJ2-7; no reliable D call. The CDR3 length is 12 residues. Germline loops: CDR1 SNHLY, CDR2 FYNNEI. The germline V and J ends were trimmed by 4 bases and 3 bases, with 7 bases remaining between them. The CDR3 sequence: CASSGRYYEQYF. The CDR3 DNA sequence: TGTGCCAGCAGTGGCCGGTACTACGAGCAGTACTTC.

The chain carries TRBV7-9 and TRBJ2-7, with unresolved D. V lost 4 bases and J 1 base, leaving 11 bases between the germline ends. The CDR3 is 14 residues long. The germline gives CDR1 SEHNR, CDR2 FQNEAQ (reference sequence). The CDR3 nucleotides are TGTGCCAGCAGCTCCTGGACCGATTCCTACGAGCAGTACTTC. Translating it yields CASSSWTDSYEQYF.

V and J are TRBV14 and TRBJ2-7; perhaps TRBD2 as D (6 bases). The V gene lost 1 base and the J gene lost 4 bases, with 20 bases spanning the gap. This CDR3 comprises 17 residues. Looked up from germline, CDR1 is SGHDN and CDR2 is FVKESK. CDR3 residues: CASSQGRVDVKLYEQYF. The CDR3 nucleotides are TGTGCCAGCAGCCAAGGGAGGGTCGACGTAAAGCTTTACGAGCAGTACTTC. Variable domain in full (rest from reference TRBV14 and TRBJ2-7): EAGVTQFPSHSVIEKGQTVTLRCDPISGHDNLYWYRRVMGKEIKFLLHFVKESKQDESGMPNNRFLAERTGGTYSTLKVQPAELEDSGVYFCASSQGRVDVKLYEQYFGPGTRLTVT.

This clone has more than one count but fewer than ten. The rearrangement links TRBV18 to TRBJ2-7; D not resolved. Germline V gene data show CDR1 as KGHSH and CDR2 as LQKENI. V lost 0 bases, J lost 6 bases, and 9 bases lay in between. The CDR3 sequence is 13 residues long. CDR3 in DNA: TGTGCCAGCTCACCACCTAGCCATGGCGAGCAGTACTTC. Translating it yields CASSPPSHGEQYF. The full variable domain, with the rest looked up from reference TRBV18 and TRBJ2-7, is NAGVMQNPRHLVRRRGQEARLRCSPMKGHSHVYWYRQLPEEGLKFMVYLQKENIIDESGMPKERFSAEFPKEGPSILRIQQVVRGDSAAYFCASSPPSHGEQYFGPGTRLTVT.